This TCR beta chain was recovered during a study of T cell clonotyping in hematopoietic cell transplantation (dated by TCRdb to the early 2020s). About the investigation overall: A total of 135 blood samples were collected in the study from 35 consecutive transplant recipients and their related donors. Recruitment of patients ran from 2015 to January 2017, and follow-up continued until September 2020 or until death. What the work shows at the level of the full study, not this receptor alone: The sample size was limited and the cells went unsorted, which meant the CD4 and CD8 repertoire contributions could not be told apart. Donor and pretransplant recipient Inverse Simpson Index values predicted broader posttransplant TCR repertoire diversity. After transplant, TCR diversity in recipients dropped, and pathologically expanded clonotypes increased progressively from day 30 to day 180. Only a small fraction of recipient repertoires overlapped donor repertoires, with over 95% appearing de novo at the given depth.

The CDR3 holds 13 amino acids from the cysteine to the phenylalanine. Kept here is only the CDR3 DNA, which spans 39 bases and is read in frame from base 1. CDR1 and CDR2, looked up from the germline V gene, are SNHLY and FYNNEI. The immunoSEQ assay, a bias-controlled multiplex PCR with V- and J-specific primers, was used to amplify TCR beta CDR3 regions from genomic DNA. In a second PCR step, the CDR3 amplicons were tagged with a proprietary barcode plus Illumina adapter sequences. CDR3 libraries were sequenced on an Illumina MiSeq instrument. As for the authors' bioinformatics: Export and quality control were performed with immunoSEQ Analyzer 3.0, and downstream analyses were performed with R Bioconductor and Immunarch. Only productive rearrangements within the normalized downsampled data set were used in the calculation of repertoire metrics. Clonotypes larger than 5 templates in the normalized cohort were defined as pathologically expanded. Repertoire diversity was measured with the Inverse Simpson Index. To capture all clonotypes, the CMV-specificity analyses were run on the non-normalized data set. TCRdb carries this immuneACCESS record with in-frame sequences only. Its versions omit some clonotypes, under half of them owing to an unresolved V gene in the studies checked, with the rest unexplained. The DNA was the basis for D and trimming; V, J and clone size are from that table. This sample has roughly 11,000 clones in its table, and roughly nine tenths of those were observed once. The leading ten clones occupy approximately 3.5% of the sample.

On this clone itself: It lacks a known antigen. Base qualities are missing; no much larger clone stands one base away.

Blood samples for TCR beta sequencing were provided by related transplant donors. Nuclei Lysis Solution was used to extract genomic DNA from fresh or cryopreserved unfractionated peripheral blood mononuclear cells. Sequenced input: peripheral blood mononuclear cells. The sequence is built from TRBV2 and TRBJ2-7; the D gene is perhaps TRBD1 or TRBD2, as each covers 6 bases. This sequence originates from a human donor who either received an allogeneic hematopoietic cell transplant for a myeloid malignancy or was a related donor (not recorded which). Some clones in this sample may be carry-over from other donors' samples. The DNA sequence is TGTGCTGGGGGGTACAGGGTAAGAGACGAGCAGTACTTC. It is translated as CAGGYRVRDEQYF.